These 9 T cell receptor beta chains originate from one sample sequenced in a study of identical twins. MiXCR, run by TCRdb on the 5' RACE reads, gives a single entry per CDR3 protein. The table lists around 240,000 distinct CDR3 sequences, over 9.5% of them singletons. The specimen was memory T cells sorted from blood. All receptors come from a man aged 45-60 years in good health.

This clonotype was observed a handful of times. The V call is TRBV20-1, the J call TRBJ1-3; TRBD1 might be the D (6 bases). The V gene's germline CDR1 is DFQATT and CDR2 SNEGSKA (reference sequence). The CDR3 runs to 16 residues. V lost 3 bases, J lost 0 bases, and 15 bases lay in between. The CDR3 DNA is TGCAGTGCTAGCCTGACAGGCCACTTCTCTGGAAACACCATATATTTT. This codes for CSASLTGHFSGNTIYF.

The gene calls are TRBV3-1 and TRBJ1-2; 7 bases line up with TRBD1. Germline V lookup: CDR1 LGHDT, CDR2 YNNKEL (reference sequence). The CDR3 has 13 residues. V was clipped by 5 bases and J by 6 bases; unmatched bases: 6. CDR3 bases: TGTGCCAGCAGCGAGACAGGGCGGGATGGCTACACCTTC. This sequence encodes CASSETGRDGYTF.

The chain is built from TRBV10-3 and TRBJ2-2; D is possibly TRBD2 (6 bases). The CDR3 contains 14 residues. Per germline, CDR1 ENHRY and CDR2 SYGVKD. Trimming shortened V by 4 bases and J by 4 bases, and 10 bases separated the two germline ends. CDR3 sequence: CAISGLATTGELFF. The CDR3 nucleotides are TGTGCCATCAGTGGGCTAGCGACCACCGGGGAGCTGTTTTTT.

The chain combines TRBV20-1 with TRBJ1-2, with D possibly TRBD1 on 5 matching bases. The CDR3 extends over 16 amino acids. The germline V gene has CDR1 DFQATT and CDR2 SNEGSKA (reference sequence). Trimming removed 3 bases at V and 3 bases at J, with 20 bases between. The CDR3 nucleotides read TGCAGTGCTAGTAGACAGAACTTCGGGGACCACTATGGCTACACCTTC. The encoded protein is CSASRQNFGDHYGYTF.

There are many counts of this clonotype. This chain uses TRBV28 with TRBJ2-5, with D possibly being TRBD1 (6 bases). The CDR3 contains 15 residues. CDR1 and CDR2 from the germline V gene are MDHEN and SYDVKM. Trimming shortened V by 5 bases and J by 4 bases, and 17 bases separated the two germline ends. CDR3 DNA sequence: TGTGCCAGCAGTCCCCCCACAGGGCTCGGAGAGACCCAGTACTTC. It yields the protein CASSPPTGLGETQYF.

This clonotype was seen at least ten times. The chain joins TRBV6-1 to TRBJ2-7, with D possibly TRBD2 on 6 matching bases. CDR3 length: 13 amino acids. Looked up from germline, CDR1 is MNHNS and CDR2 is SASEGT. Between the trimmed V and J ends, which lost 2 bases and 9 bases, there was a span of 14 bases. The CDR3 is CASSERDSSVQYF. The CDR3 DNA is TGTGCCAGCAGTGAAAGGGACTCATCTGTGCAGTACTTC.

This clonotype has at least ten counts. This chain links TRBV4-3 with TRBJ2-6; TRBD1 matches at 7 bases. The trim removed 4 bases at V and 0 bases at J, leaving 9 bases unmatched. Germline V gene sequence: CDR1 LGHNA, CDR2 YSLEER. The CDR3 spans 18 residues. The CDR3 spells CASSLEPGQSSGANVLTF. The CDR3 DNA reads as TGCGCCAGCAGCCTAGAGCCGGGACAGAGCTCTGGGGCCAACGTCCTGACTTTC.

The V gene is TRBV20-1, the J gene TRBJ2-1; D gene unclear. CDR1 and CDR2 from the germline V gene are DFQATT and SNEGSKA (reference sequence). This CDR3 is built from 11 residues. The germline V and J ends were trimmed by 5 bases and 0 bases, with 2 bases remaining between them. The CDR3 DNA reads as TGCAGTGCTCGCTCCTACAATGAGCAGTTCTTC. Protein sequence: CSARSYNEQFF.

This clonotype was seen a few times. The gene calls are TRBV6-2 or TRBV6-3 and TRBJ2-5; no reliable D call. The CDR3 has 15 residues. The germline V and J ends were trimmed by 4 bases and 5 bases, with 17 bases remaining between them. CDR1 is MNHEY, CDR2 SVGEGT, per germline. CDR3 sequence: CASSSPDIPEETQYF. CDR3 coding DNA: TGTGCCAGCAGTTCCCCTGACATCCCCGAGGAGACCCAGTACTTC.